The 10 T cell receptor beta chains reported below all come from one sample, sequenced in a study of CD8 T cells in ankylosing spondylitis. Whole-study findings and limits: Seemingly characteristic of ankylosing spondylitis blood was a TCR beta motif consisting of about 8 highly homologous variants.

Antigens for these TCRs are unknown. From the 5' RACE reads, TCRdb called clonotypes with MiXCR, one entry per CDR3 protein. The table includes 330,000 or so distinct CDR3 sequences, roughly 8% detected once. What was sequenced was blood, either unsorted or a sorted T cell fraction (not recorded which). These TCRs come from a male donor with ankylosing spondylitis.

This clonotype was found many times. The chain has TRBV6-1 and TRBJ1-1; D may be TRBD1 (6 bases). Trimming took 6 bases from V and 0 from J, leaving 11 bases between them. CDR1 is MNHNS and CDR2 is SASEGT in the germline V gene. The CDR3 has 14 amino acids. For the CDR3, the DNA is TGTGCCAGCAGCATGGGACACCTGAACACTGAAGCTTTCTTT. Translating gives CASSMGHLNTEAFF.

The chain has TRBV7-2 and TRBJ2-3; a weak D match, TRBD2 (6 bases). The CDR3 is 15 residues long. Germline V gives CDR1 SGHTA, CDR2 FQGNSA. V gave up 5 bases and J gave up 0 bases, with 12 bases separating them. DNA for the CDR3: TGTGCCAGCAGCCTTTATAGCGGAAGCACAGATACGCAGTATTTT. Translation gives CASSLYSGSTDTQYF.

Note on this clonotype: Since a much larger clone is just one base distant, this may be a read error. V is TRBV20-1 and J is TRBJ1-6; tentatively, D is TRBD1 (5 bases). CDR3 size: 14 residues. V shed 0 bases and J shed 11 bases, with 14 bases lying between them. CDR1 and CDR2 (germline): DFQATT, SNEGSKA (reference sequence). The CDR3 protein is CSAREGRVNTPLHF. The CDR3 DNA follows: TGCAGTGCTAGAGAGGGCAGGGTAAATACACCCCTCCACTTT.

This clonotype was seen more than once but under ten times. This sequence joins TRBV5-1 and TRBJ2-7; TRBD2 matches at 10 bases. CDR1 is SGHRS, CDR2 YFSETQ, per germline. This CDR3 region has 15 residues. Trimming at V came to 2 bases and at J to 4 bases, leaving 6 bases not matched to a gene. CDR3 amino acids: CASSLASGRTYEQYF. Here the CDR3 DNA reads TGCGCCAGCAGCTTAGCTAGCGGGAGAACATACGAGCAGTACTTC.

This clonotype was observed a handful of times. The rearrangement links TRBV30 to TRBJ2-5; D is possibly TRBD1 (5 bases). Germline assignment: CDR1 GTSNPN and CDR2 SVGIG (reference sequence). Trimming left V 5 bases short and J 4 bases short, with 11 bases between. The CDR3 runs to 12 residues. As DNA, the CDR3 is TGTGCCTGGGGCAATGGGGCAGAGACCCAGTACTTC. Amino acid sequence: CAWGNGAETQYF.

This clonotype was seen many times. This sequence joins TRBV29-1 and TRBJ2-1, with TRBD1 matching over 8 bases. The CDR3 totals 18 residues. V was clipped by 5 bases and J by 0 bases; unmatched bases: 15. In germline, CDR1 is SQVTM, CDR2 ANQGSEA. The CDR3 reads CSVPLDREVLGSYNEQFF. Here the CDR3 DNA reads TGCAGCGTTCCCCTGGACAGGGAGGTTCTCGGCTCCTACAATGAGCAGTTCTTC.

Many counts were recorded for this clonotype. The chain links TRBV7-2 to TRBJ1-1; D not certain. V was pared by 1 base and J by 4 bases, with 13 bases between. CDR3 length equals 15 residues. CDR1 is SGHTA, CDR2 FQGNSA, per germline. Here the CDR3 reads CASSLVSRISTEAFF. The CDR3 bases are TGTGCCAGCAGCTTAGTGAGCAGGATCTCCACTGAAGCTTTCTTT.

This clonotype came up a few times. V usage is TRBV5-6 and J usage is TRBJ2-3; 14 bases align to TRBD2. The ends lost 4 bases at V and 3 bases at J; junction bases unmatched: 4. Germline assignment: CDR1 SGHDT and CDR2 YYEEEE. The CDR3 sequence is 16 residues long. CDR3 in DNA: TGTGCCAGCAGCCAGGGACTAGCGGGAGCGACAGATACGCAGTATTTT. Encoded protein: CASSQGLAGATDTQYF.

In this sample, this clonotype turned up a few times. The DNA of the CDR3 is TGCAGCGTTCAAGGGGGGGGGCCCTACGAGCAGTACTTC. Translated: CSVQGGGPYEQYF. The chain uses TRBV29-1 and TRBJ2-7; the D gene is possibly TRBD2 (7 bases). CDR3 length: 13 amino acids. Germline assignment: CDR1 SQVTM and CDR2 ANQGSEA. Trimming shortened V by 5 bases and J by 2 bases, and 13 bases separated the two germline ends.

The chain uses TRBV6-5 and TRBJ1-1; D is perhaps TRBD1 (5 bases). V was trimmed by 2 bases and J by 5 bases, leaving 6 bases between them. Germline CDR1 and CDR2: MNHEY and SVGAGI. The CDR3 consists of 12 residues. This chain's CDR3 is CASSYGGTEAFF. CDR3 bases: TGTGCCAGCAGTTACGGGGGGACTGAAGCTTTCTTT.